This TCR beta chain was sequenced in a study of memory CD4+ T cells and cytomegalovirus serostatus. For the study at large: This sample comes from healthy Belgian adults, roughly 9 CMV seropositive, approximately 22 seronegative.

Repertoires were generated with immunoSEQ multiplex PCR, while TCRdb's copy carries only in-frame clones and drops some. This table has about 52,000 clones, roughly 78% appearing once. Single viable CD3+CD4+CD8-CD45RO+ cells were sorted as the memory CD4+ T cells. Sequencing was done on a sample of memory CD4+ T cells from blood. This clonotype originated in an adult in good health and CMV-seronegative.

The CDR3 is CASSIKGSNQPQHF. CDR3 bases: TGTGCCAGTAGTATTAAGGGAAGCAATCAGCCCCAGCATTTT. V and J are TRBV19 and TRBJ1-5; D is unclear. CDR1 and CDR2 from the germline V gene are LNHDA and SQIVND (reference sequence). Between the trimmed V and J ends, which lost 3 bases and 1 base, there was a span of 7 bases. The CDR3 loop spans 14 amino acids.